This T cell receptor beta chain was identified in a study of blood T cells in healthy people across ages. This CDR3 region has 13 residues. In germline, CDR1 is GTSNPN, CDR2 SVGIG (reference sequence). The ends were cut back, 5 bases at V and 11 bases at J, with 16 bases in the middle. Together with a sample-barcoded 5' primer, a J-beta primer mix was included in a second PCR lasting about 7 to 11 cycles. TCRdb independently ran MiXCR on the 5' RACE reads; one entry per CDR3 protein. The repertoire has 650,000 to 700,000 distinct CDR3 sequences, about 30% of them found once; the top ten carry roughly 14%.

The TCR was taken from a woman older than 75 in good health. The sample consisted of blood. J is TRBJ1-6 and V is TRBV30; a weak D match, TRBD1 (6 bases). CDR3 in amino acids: CAWGGQGRTPLHF. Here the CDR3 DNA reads TGTGCCTGGGGGGGGCAGGGGAGGACACCCCTCCACTTT.